The 29 T cell receptor beta chains reported below all come from one sample, sequenced in a study of CD8 T cells in Susac syndrome. RNA amounts of roughly 0.5 to 1 ug underwent reverse transcription with random hexamers. TCRdb fed the immunoSEQ multiplex PCR reads into MiXCR, producing one record per CDR3 protein. The repertoire holds around 150,000 distinct CDR3 sequences, with roughly 94% as singletons. The sample was CD8+ T cells from PBMCs. Receptor source: a human donor with Susac syndrome.

The chain employs TRBV9 and TRBJ2-7; 12 positions match TRBD2. After removal of 0 bases from V and 2 bases from J, the junction contained 0 bases not matched to a gene. Germline CDR1 and CDR2: SGDLS and YYNGEE. This CDR3 comprises 15 residues. CDR3 amino acids: CASSVASGRAYEQYF. The CDR3, as DNA: TGTGCCAGCAGCGTAGCTAGCGGGAGGGCCTACGAGCAGTACTTC.

The genes are TRBV4-1 and TRBJ2-1, with TRBD2 identical over 10 bases. This CDR3 comprises 16 residues. Germline loops: CDR1 MGHRA, CDR2 YSYEKL. Trimming removed 1 base from V and 8 bases from J; junction bases left unmatched: 8. The CDR3 spells CASSQVSSGSVDEQFF. CDR3 DNA sequence: TGCGCCAGCAGCCAAGTATCTAGCGGGAGTGTAGATGAGCAGTTCTTC.

The V call is TRBV12-3 or TRBV12-4, the J call TRBJ1-1, with D possibly being TRBD1 (5 bases). This CDR3 comprises 14 residues. The V end lost 4 bases, the J end lost 2 bases, and 11 bases lay between the germline ends. CDR3 region: CASSWDGLNTEAFF. For the CDR3, the DNA is TGTGCCAGCAGTTGGGACGGCCTTAACACTGAAGCTTTCTTT.

This rearrangement joins TRBV2 to TRBJ1-1, with 8 nucleotides matching TRBD1. From germline, CDR1 is SNHLY and CDR2 FYNNEI. The CDR3 is 11 residues long. With V trimmed by 10 bases and J by 5 bases, 3 bases remained unmatched. CDR3 sequence: CAKQGGTEAFF. In nucleotides, the CDR3 is TGTGCCAAACAGGGGGGTACTGAAGCTTTCTTT.

V is TRBV27 and J is TRBJ2-1; D is ambiguous. The CDR3 sequence is 16 residues long. V was shortened by 5 bases and J by 0 bases, with 14 bases between the two germline ends. In germline, CDR1 is MNHEY, CDR2 SMNVEV (reference sequence). CDR3 sequence (DNA): TGTGCCAGCAGTCCGACGTCGTGGAGCTCCTACAATGAGCAGTTCTTC. Its protein product is CASSPTSWSSYNEQFF.

This chain joins TRBV7-9 and TRBJ1-4; D remains ambiguous. V dropped 4 bases and J dropped 5 bases, with 11 bases sitting between them. Germline values: CDR1 SEHNR, CDR2 FQNEAQ (reference sequence). This CDR3 has 14 residues. In DNA form, the CDR3 reads TGTGCCAGCAGCTGGACCGGGGAAAATGAAAAACTGTTTTTT. As protein: CASSWTGENEKLFF.

The genes are TRBV28 and TRBJ2-5; possible D gene TRBD2, 6 bases. The V end was cut by 6 bases, the J end by 5 bases, with 25 bases between. The CDR3 is 17 residues long. CDR1 and CDR2 (germline): MDHEN, SYDVKM. Written as DNA, the CDR3 is TGTGCCAGCAGCTCAAATGGCGGGGACTTCTTACGGGAGACCCAGTACTTC. It codes for CASSSNGGDFLRETQYF.

The V gene is TRBV7-9, the J gene TRBJ1-4; D is unresolved. This CDR3 has 15 amino acids. Looked up from germline, CDR1 is SEHNR and CDR2 is FQNEAQ (reference sequence). Deletions cut 8 bases from V and 7 bases from J, with 20 bases between. CDR3 residues: CASHEGGGGFEKLFF. The CDR3 coding sequence is TGTGCCAGCCACGAAGGCGGCGGAGGGTTTGAAAAACTGTTTTTT. The whole variable domain, remainder taken from reference TRBV7-9 and TRBJ1-4, is DTGVSQNPRHKITKRGQNVTFRCDPISEHNRLYWYRQTLGQGPEFLTYFQNEAQLEKSRLLSDRFSAERPKGSFSTLEIQRTEQGDSAMYLCASHEGGGGFEKLFFGSGTQLSVL.

The chain joins TRBV9 to TRBJ1-4, with D possibly being TRBD1 (5 bases). This CDR3 contains 16 residues. Between the trimmed V and J ends, which lost 4 bases and 5 bases, there was a span of 18 bases. The germline V gene has CDR1 SGDLS and CDR2 YYNGEE. CDR3 sequence reads: CASSPKMGGRNEKLFF. In nucleotides, the CDR3 is TGTGCCAGCAGCCCTAAGATGGGGGGGAGGAATGAAAAACTGTTTTTT.

The rearrangement uses TRBV7-8 and TRBJ2-5, with no clear D. The CDR3 loop spans 14 amino acids. Germline V gene data show CDR1 as SGHVS and CDR2 as FQNEAQ. The V and J ends lost 2 bases and 2 bases respectively, with 9 bases between them. This CDR3 is CASSLSQAQETQYF. The CDR3 DNA reads TGTGCCAGCAGCTTAAGCCAGGCGCAAGAGACCCAGTACTTC.

The chain has TRBV19 and TRBJ2-2; D not certain. Between the trimmed V and J ends, which lost 3 bases and 3 bases, there was a span of 8 bases. Germline loops: CDR1 LNHDA, CDR2 SQIVND (reference sequence). This CDR3 spans 14 amino acids. The CDR3 DNA sequence: TGTGCCAGTAGTATCCCTGACTACACCGGGGAGCTGTTTTTT. This gives the protein CASSIPDYTGELFF.

In DNA, the CDR3 is TGTGCCTGGAGTGAATTGGACGCAATGGGTGAAAAACTGTTTTTT. Translating gives CAWSELDAMGEKLFF. The V gene is TRBV30, the J gene TRBJ1-4; D is uncertain. This CDR3 contains 15 residues. Trimming took off 1 base at V and 7 bases at J, with 16 bases between the two ends. CDR1 is GTSNPN, CDR2 SVGIG, per germline (reference sequence).

This sequence joins TRBV7-6 and TRBJ2-4; 12 bases fit TRBD1. Germline CDR1 SGHVS, CDR2 FNYEAQ. This CDR3 has 16 amino acids. Trimming took 1 base from V and 5 from J; bases not matched to a gene: 3. The CDR3 protein is CASSLGDRGPQNIQYF. As DNA, the CDR3 is TGTGCCAGCAGCTTAGGGGACAGGGGGCCTCAAAACATTCAGTACTTC.

The chain carries TRBV4-1 and TRBJ2-1; 10 nucleotides line up with TRBD2. Trimming at V came to 2 bases and at J to 8 bases, leaving 6 bases not matched to a gene. The CDR3 runs 15 residues. CDR1 is MGHRA, CDR2 YSYEKL, per germline. The CDR3 is CASSQIAGGVDEQFF. CDR3 DNA: TGCGCCAGCAGCCAAATAGCGGGAGGCGTGGATGAGCAGTTCTTC.

The J gene is TRBJ2-3, the V gene TRBV9; D call uncertain. Trimming took 2 bases from V and 3 from J, leaving 13 bases between them. The CDR3 covers 15 residues. Germline lookup yields CDR1 SGDLS and CDR2 YYNGEE. The CDR3 here is CASSVGQVQTDTQYF. For the CDR3, the DNA is TGTGCCAGCAGCGTTGGTCAAGTTCAGACAGATACGCAGTATTTT.

The V and J genes are TRBV6-2 or TRBV6-3 and TRBJ2-1; 7 bases fit TRBD1. V lost 2 bases to trimming and J lost 10 bases; unmatched junction nucleotides: 5. This CDR3 has 13 residues. CDR1 and CDR2 from the germline V gene are MNHEY and SVGEGT. CDR3 nucleotides: TGTGCCAGCAGTTACGGACAGGTGGTCGAGCAGTTCTTC. This sequence encodes CASSYGQVVEQFF.

The rearrangement links TRBV18 to TRBJ1-4; 7 nucleotides align to TRBD1. CDR3 size: 15 residues. The V segment lost 2 bases and the J segment 6 bases; nucleotides outside the gene matches: 6. Germline V lookup: CDR1 KGHSH, CDR2 LQKENI. CDR3 in DNA: TGTGCCAGCTCACCATCCGACAGGGCCGATGAAAAACTGTTTTTT. Translating gives CASSPSDRADEKLFF.

V usage is TRBV5-6 and J usage is TRBJ2-1; D not resolved. Germline CDR1 is SGHDT and CDR2 is YYEEEE. Trimming removed 0 bases from V and 5 bases from J, with 3 bases in between. The CDR3 consists of 12 residues. CDR3 region: CASSLGDNEQFF. CDR3 DNA sequence: TGTGCCAGCAGCTTGGGGGACAATGAGCAGTTCTTC.

The chain uses TRBV6-5 and TRBJ1-2; D is ambiguous. Germline V gives CDR1 MNHEY, CDR2 SVGAGI. The CDR3 is 18 amino acids. Trimming removed 2 bases at V and 2 bases at J, with 21 bases between. The CDR3 spells CASSYSTLTYGKNYGYTF. CDR3 coding DNA: TGTGCCAGCAGTTACAGCACCCTAACCTACGGGAAGAACTATGGCTACACCTTC.

The V gene is TRBV4-1, the J gene TRBJ2-5; TRBD2 aligns across 10 bases. V gave up 4 bases and J gave up 5 bases; unmatched junction bases: 7. This CDR3 region has 15 residues. Germline V CDR1 and CDR2: MGHRA, YSYEKL. As DNA, the CDR3 is TGCGCCAGCAGCCTCCTAGCGGGAGCGGGGGAGACCCAGTACTTC. Translated, it gives CASSLLAGAGETQYF.

The chain joins TRBV7-2 to TRBJ2-3; 7 bases agree with TRBD2. The V gene end was trimmed by 5 bases and the J gene end by 2 bases; junction bases not matched to a gene: 10. CDR1 and CDR2 (germline): SGHTA, FQGNSA. The length of the CDR3 is 16 residues. Here the CDR3 reads CASSAPRDYFTDTQYF. The CDR3, as DNA: TGTGCCAGCAGCGCACCCCGGGACTACTTCACAGATACGCAGTATTTT.

The V and J genes are TRBV28 and TRBJ2-5; 10 bases line up with TRBD2. Germline CDR1 is MDHEN and CDR2 is SYDVKM. The CDR3 is 16 residues long. V lost 2 bases to trimming and J lost 9 bases; unmatched junction nucleotides: 12. For the CDR3, the DNA is TGTGCCAGCAGTTTAATACTAGCGGGAAACCAGGTGGCCCAGTACTTC. Translation gives CASSLILAGNQVAQYF. The full variable domain, in which reference TRBV28 and TRBJ2-5 provide the parts outside the CDR3, is DVKVTQSSRYLVKRTGEKVFLECVQDMDHENMFWYRQDPGLGLRLIYFSYDVKMKEKGDIPEGYSVSREKKERFSLILESASTNQTSMYLCASSLILAGNQVAQYFGPGTRLLVL.

The gene calls are TRBV5-1 and TRBJ2-4; D perhaps matches TRBD1 (5 bases). The CDR3 has 15 residues. CDR1 and CDR2 (germline): SGHRS, YFSETQ. Trimming removed 0 bases at V and 0 bases at J, with 7 bases between. The CDR3 nucleotides read TGCGCCAGCAGCTTGGAGGGGCTAGCCAAAAACATTCAGTACTTC. Protein: CASSLEGLAKNIQYF.

The chain carries TRBV7-8 and TRBJ1-1; D possibly corresponds to TRBD1 (6 bases). The V end was cut by 5 bases, the J end by 8 bases, with 18 bases between. Germline V lookup: CDR1 SGHVS, CDR2 FQNEAQ. The CDR3 is made up of 14 amino acids. CDR3 nucleotide sequence: TGTGCCAGCAGCGAGGGGACGGGGGCGACCGAAGCTTTCTTT. Translation: CASSEGTGATEAFF.

The rearrangement uses TRBV6-5 and TRBJ2-1, with TRBD1 matching over 10 bases. V lost 7 bases, J lost 8 bases, and 5 bases stayed unmatched. Per the germline V gene, CDR1 is MNHEY and CDR2 is SVGAGI. The CDR3 runs to 13 residues. The CDR3 sequence: CASKGQGMDEQFF. The CDR3 region has the DNA TGTGCCAGCAAGGGACAGGGGATGGATGAGCAGTTCTTC.

The rearrangement joins TRBV28 to TRBJ2-1, with a weak D call TRBD2 (6 bases). The germline V gene has CDR1 MDHEN and CDR2 SYDVKM. The CDR3 covers 14 residues. V lost 6 bases and J 8 bases, leaving 17 bases between the germline ends. The CDR3 sequence is CASSGVGGNDEQFF. The CDR3 nucleotides are TGTGCCAGCAGCGGTGTGGGGGGTAACGATGAGCAGTTCTTC.

The chain carries TRBV27 and TRBJ1-2, with TRBD1 as a possible D gene (6 bases). The CDR3 loop spans 13 amino acids. Looked up from germline, CDR1 is MNHEY and CDR2 is SMNVEV (reference sequence). Trimming shortened V by 2 bases and J by 7 bases, and 11 bases separated the two germline ends. In DNA form, the CDR3 reads TGTGCCAGCAGTTTAACAGGGAGGTCTGGCTACACCTTC. This translates into CASSLTGRSGYTF.

This chain connects TRBV9 to TRBJ1-1; D is perhaps TRBD1 (5 bases). Trimming took off 0 bases at V and 0 bases at J, with 9 bases between the two ends. Germline-derived CDR1 and CDR2 are SGDLS and YYNGEE. The CDR3 is made up of 15 amino acids. CDR3 nucleotides: TGTGCCAGCAGCGTAGATGGGGCCCTGAACACTGAAGCTTTCTTT. This encodes CASSVDGALNTEAFF.

This clonotype was found a few times. This sequence joins TRBV9 and TRBJ1-1; D uncertain. V shed 3 bases and J shed 2 bases, with 5 bases lying between them. Per germline, CDR1 SGDLS and CDR2 YYNGEE. This CDR3 comprises 12 residues. CDR3 nucleotides: TGTGCCAGCAGCGGGGGAAACACTGAAGCTTTCTTT. Amino acids: CASSGGNTEAFF.